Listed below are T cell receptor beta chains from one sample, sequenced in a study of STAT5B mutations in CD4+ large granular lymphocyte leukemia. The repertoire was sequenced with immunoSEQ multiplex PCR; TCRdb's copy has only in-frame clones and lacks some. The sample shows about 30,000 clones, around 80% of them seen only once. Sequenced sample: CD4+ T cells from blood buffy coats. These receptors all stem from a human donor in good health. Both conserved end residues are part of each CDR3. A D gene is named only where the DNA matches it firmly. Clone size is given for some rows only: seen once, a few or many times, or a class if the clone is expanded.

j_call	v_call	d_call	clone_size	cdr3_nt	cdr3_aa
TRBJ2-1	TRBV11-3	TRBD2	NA	TGTGCCAGCAGCTTTACTAGCGGGGTGACGAATGAGCAGTTCTTC	CASSFTSGVTNEQFF
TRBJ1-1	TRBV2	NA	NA	TGTGCCAGCAGTCCGCTTATTAACACTGAAGCTTTCTTT	CASSPLINTEAFF
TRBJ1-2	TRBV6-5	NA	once	TGTGCCAGCAGTGTTTCAGGGTTCCAAGGCTACACCTTC	CASSVSGFQGYTF
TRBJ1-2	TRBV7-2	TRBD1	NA	TGTGCCAGCAGCTCACGGACAGGAGTCTATGGCTACACCTTC	CASSSRTGVYGYTF
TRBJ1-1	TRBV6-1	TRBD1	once	TGTGCCAGCAGTGGCGGGACAGCCGTTATGAACACTGAAGCTTTCTTT	CASSGGTAVMNTEAFF
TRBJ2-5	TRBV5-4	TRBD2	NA	TGTGCCAGCAGCTTGTTAGCGGGCTTACAAGAGACCCAGTACTTC	CASSLLAGLQETQYF
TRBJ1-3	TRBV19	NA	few	TGTGCCAGTAGACCTGACCGCTCTGGAAACACCATATATTTT	CASRPDRSGNTIYF
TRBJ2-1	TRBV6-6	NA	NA	TGTGCCAGCAGTTACTCGAGTGGGCGCAATGAGCAGTTCTTC	CASSYSSGRNEQFF
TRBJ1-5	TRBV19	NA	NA	TGTGCCAGTAGTACGCCGGCCCGGGGAGGCAATCAGCCCCAGCATTTT	CASSTPARGGNQPQHF
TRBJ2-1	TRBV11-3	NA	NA	TGTGCCAGCAGCTCATCGGGCGAGCAGTTCTTC	CASSSSGEQFF
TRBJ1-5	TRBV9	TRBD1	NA	TGTGCCAGCAGCGAATCAGGGGGCTCTCAGCCCCAGCATTTT	CASSESGGSQPQHF
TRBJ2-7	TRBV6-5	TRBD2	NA	TGTGCCAGCAGTATAGCGGGGGGAACCTACGAGCAGTACTTC	CASSIAGGTYEQYF
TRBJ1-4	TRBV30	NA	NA	TGTGCCTGGAGTGGGGGGACACCCACCCTAATTGAAAAACTGTTTTTT	CAWSGGTPTLIEKLFF
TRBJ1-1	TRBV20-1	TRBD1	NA	TGCAGTGCGTCGGGACAGATTTCTTTCTTT	CSASGQISFF
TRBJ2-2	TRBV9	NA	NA	TGTGCCAGCACTCCTGGCGGTGTGCCGAACACCGGGGAGCTGTTTTTT	CASTPGGVPNTGELFF
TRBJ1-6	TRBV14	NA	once	TGTGCCAGCAGCCAAGTAGCGGATTCACCCCTCCACTTT	CASSQVADSPLHF
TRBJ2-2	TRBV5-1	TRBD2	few	TGCGCCAGCAGCCCCCTGGGACTAGCGGGCTCGAACACCGGGGAGCTGTTTTTT	CASSPLGLAGSNTGELFF
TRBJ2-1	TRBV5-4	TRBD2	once	TGTGCCAGCAGCTTGGATAGCGGGCGCTTCGACAATGAGCAGTTCTTC	CASSLDSGRFDNEQFF
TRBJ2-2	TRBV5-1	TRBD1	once	TGCGCCAGCAGCACGGGACAGGGGTACACCGGGGAGCTGTTTTTT	CASSTGQGYTGELFF
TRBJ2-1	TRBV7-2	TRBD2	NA	TGTGCCAGCAGCTTAGCGGCGTTTAGCGGGGGACCGTTCTTC	CASSLAAFSGGPFF
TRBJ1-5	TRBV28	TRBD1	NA	TGTGCCAGCAGTTTTCCAGGGGGTTCGGTATATAGCAATCAGCCCCAGCATTTT	CASSFPGGSVYSNQPQHF
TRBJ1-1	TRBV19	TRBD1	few	TGTGCCAGTAGTATTTTGGGACAGGGTATGTCATTCTTT	CASSILGQGMSFF
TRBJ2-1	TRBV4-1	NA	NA	TGCGCCAGCAGCCAAGATAGGTACACTCGCTACAATGAGCAGTTCTTC	CASSQDRYTRYNEQFF
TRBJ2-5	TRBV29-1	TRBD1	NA	TGCAGCGCCGGACAGGGTATGGAGACCCAGTACTTC	CSAGQGMETQYF
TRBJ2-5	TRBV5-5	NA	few	TGTGCCAGCAGCTTGGAGGGGGGGAGGGAGACCCAGTACTTC	CASSLEGGRETQYF
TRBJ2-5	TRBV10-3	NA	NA	TGTGCCATCGGGATCCAAGAGACCCAGTACTTC	CAIGIQETQYF
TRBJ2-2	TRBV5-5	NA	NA	TGTGCCAGCAGCTTAATCTCAAGGGGCGAAGGGGAGCTGTTTTTT	CASSLISRGEGELFF
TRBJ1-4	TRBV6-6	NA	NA	TGTGCCAGCAGTACCCCGGACAGTTATGAAAAACTGTTTTTT	CASSTPDSYEKLFF
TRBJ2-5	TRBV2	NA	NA	TGTGCCAGCAGTGAAGCGCAGCCAACGGGAGAGACCCAGTACTTC	CASSEAQPTGETQYF
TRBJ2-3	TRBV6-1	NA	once	TGTGCCAGCACCACAGTTGGTATGGCAGATACGCAGTATTTT	CASTTVGMADTQYF
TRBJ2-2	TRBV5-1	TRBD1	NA	TGCGCCAGCAGCTTAGGACTACAGGGGGTTAACACCGGGGAGCTGTTTTTT	CASSLGLQGVNTGELFF
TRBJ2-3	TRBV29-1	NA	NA	TGCAGCGTAACGATGGCAGATACGCAGTATTTT	CSVTMADTQYF
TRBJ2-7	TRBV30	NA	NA	TGTGCCTGGAACCCAGGCGGGACGGGAGTACGGAGGGAGCAGTACTTC	CAWNPGGTGVRREQYF
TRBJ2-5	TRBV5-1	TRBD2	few	TGCGCCAGCAGATCTCAATCTAGCGGGGAGACCCAGTACTTC	CASRSQSSGETQYF
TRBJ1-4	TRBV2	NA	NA	TGTGCCAGCAGTCTGGCAGGCCGAAATGAAAAACTGTTTTTT	CASSLAGRNEKLFF
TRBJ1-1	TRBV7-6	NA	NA	TGTGCCAGCAGCTTAGGGCAGGGGAACACTGAAGCTTTCTTT	CASSLGQGNTEAFF
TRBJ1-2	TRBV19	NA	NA	TGTGCCAGTAGCCAAGGGGTCAACTATGGCTACACCTTC	CASSQGVNYGYTF
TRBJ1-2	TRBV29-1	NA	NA	TGCAGCGTCTTAAAGGGGGGTAGCCCTTTTGGTGGCTACACCTTC	CSVLKGGSPFGGYTF
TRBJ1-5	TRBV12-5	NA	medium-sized	TGTGCTAGGACCTCAGGCAGGGAGCAGCCCCAGCATTTT	CARTSGREQPQHF
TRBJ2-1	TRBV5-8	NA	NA	TGTGCCAGCGTACCTAGGGCGTCCTACAATGAGCAGTTCTTC	CASVPRASYNEQFF
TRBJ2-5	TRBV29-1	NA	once	TGCAGCGTTGCGAGGACATTAACCGAGACCCAGTACTTC	CSVARTLTETQYF
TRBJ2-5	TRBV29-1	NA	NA	TGCAGCGCCCAGACCGGGGGTCGGGAGACCCAGTACTTC	CSAQTGGRETQYF
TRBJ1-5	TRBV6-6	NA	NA	TGTGCCAGCAGTTACTTAGAATATCAGCCCCAGCATTTT	CASSYLEYQPQHF
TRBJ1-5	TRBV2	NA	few	TGTGCCAGCAGTGAATCCGGGGCCTCAGATCAGCCCCAGCATTTT	CASSESGASDQPQHF
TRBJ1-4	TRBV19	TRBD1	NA	TGTGCCAGTAGTCCGGGATACGGGACAGGGAATGAAAAACTGTTTTTT	CASSPGYGTGNEKLFF
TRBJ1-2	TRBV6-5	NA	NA	TGTGCCAGCAGTTACACCGGGACACCGACGAATGGCTACACCTTC	CASSYTGTPTNGYTF
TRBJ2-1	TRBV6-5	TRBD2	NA	TGTGCCAGCAGACGAGGGACGGGTCCGGGGGGGGAGCAGTTCTTC	CASRRGTGPGGEQFF
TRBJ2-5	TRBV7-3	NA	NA	TGTGCCAGCAGCCGCGGGACGGAAGAGACCCAGTACTTC	CASSRGTEETQYF
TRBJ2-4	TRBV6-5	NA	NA	TGTGCCAGCAGTTCCCCATACAGGGTGGGCAAAAACATTCAGTACTTC	CASSSPYRVGKNIQYF
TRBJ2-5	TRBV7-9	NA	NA	TGTGCCAGCAGCCTCGGGACTGTCCAAGAGACCCAGTACTTC	CASSLGTVQETQYF
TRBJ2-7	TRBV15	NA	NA	TGTGCCACCAGCAGAGATGTAGGGGATTGGGCCGAGCAGTACTTC	CATSRDVGDWAEQYF
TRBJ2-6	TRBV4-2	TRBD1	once	TGTGCCAGCAGCCGAGAGACAGGGGGCAGCTCTGGGGCCAACGTCCTGACTTTC	CASSRETGGSSGANVLTF
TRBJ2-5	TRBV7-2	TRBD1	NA	TGTGCCAGCAGCCACGACAGGGGAGGTGAGACCCAGTACTTC	CASSHDRGGETQYF
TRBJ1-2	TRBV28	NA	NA	TGTGCCAGCAGTTCCCCATATGGCTACACCTTC	CASSSPYGYTF